This T cell receptor beta chain derives from a study of shared clonotypes between healthy human individuals. This CDR3 spans 14 amino acids. Deletions cut 0 bases from V and 10 bases from J, with 11 bases between. CDR1 and CDR2 from the germline V gene are SGDLS and YYNGEE. About this clone: No antigen is known for it.

General study findings and limits: The represented genetic and exposure-history diversity was limited by the small number of donors.

Assay used: immunoSEQ multiplex PCR; TCRdb lists only in-frame clones, some missing. The sample lists a few million clones, approximately 95% occurring once. The chain couples TRBV9 to TRBJ1-6, with D perhaps TRBD1 (5 bases). The receptor was derived from a young man in good health. Some clones in this sample may be carry-over from other donors' samples. Material for sequencing was naive CD4+ T cells from PBMCs. Subset specified: CD45RA+ positively selected. CDR3 in DNA: TGTGCCAGCAGCGTAGAGGGGCGCGAATCACCCCTCCACTTT. Amino acids: CASSVEGRESPLHF.